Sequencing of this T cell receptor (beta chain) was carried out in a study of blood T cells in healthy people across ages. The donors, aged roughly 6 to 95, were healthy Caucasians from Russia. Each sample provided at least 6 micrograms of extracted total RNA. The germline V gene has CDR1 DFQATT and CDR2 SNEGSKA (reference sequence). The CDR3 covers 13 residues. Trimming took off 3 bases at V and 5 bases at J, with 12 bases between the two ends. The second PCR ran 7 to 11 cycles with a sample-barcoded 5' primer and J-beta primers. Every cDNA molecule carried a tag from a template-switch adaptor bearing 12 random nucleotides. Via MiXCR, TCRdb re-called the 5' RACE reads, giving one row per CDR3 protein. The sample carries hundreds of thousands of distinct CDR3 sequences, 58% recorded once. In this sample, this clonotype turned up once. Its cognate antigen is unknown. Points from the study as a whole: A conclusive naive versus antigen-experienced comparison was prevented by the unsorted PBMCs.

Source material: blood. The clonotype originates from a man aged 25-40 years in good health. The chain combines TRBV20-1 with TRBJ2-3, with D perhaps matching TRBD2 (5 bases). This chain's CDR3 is CSASKGVLDTQYF. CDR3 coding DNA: TGCAGTGCTAGCAAGGGAGTACTAGATACGCAGTATTTT.